The clone carrying this TCR beta chain appeared a few times. From germline, CDR1 is LNHDA and CDR2 SQIVND (reference sequence). V shed 7 bases and J shed 0 bases, with 13 bases lying between them. The CDR3 length is 15 residues. This record comes from a study of blood T cell repertoires in COVID-19. In the authors' workflow: Cell counts per sample came from amplifying reference gene primers. Sequencing was performed with immunoSEQ multiplex PCR; in TCRdb, only in-frame clones are kept and a portion is missing. V and J calls and clone size follow that table, whereas D and trimming were derived from the DNA. The sample contains around 150,000 clones, roughly 88% of which appear only once.

This chain links TRBV19 with TRBJ1-5, with D perhaps matching TRBD1 (5 bases). The receptor was isolated from a man between 60 and 75 years old with active or convalescent COVID-19. Sequences were obtained from peripheral blood. The CDR3 protein is CASKLLGHSNQPQHF. In nucleotides, the CDR3 is TGTGCCAGTAAGCTTTTGGGGCATAGCAATCAGCCCCAGCATTTT. The full variable domain, in which reference TRBV19 and TRBJ1-5 provide the parts outside the CDR3, is DGGITQSPKYLFRKEGQNVTLSCEQNLNHDAMYWYRQDPGQGLRLIYYSQIVNDFQKGDIAEGYSVSREKKESFPLTVTSAQKNPTAFYLCASKLLGHSNQPQHFGDGTRLSIL.